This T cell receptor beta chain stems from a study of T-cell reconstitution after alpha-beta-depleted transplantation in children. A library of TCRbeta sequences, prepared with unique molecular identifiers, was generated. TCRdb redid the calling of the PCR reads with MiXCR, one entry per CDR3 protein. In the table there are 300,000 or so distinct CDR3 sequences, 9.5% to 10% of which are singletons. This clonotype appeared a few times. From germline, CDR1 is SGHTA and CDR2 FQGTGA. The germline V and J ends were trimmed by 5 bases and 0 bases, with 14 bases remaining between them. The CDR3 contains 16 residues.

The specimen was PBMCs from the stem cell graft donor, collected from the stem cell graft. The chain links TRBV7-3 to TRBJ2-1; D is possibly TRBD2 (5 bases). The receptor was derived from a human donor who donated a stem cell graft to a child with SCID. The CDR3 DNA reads TGTGCCAGCAGCCCGACTGAGGGCAGCTCCTACAATGAGCAGTTCTTC. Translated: CASSPTEGSSYNEQFF.